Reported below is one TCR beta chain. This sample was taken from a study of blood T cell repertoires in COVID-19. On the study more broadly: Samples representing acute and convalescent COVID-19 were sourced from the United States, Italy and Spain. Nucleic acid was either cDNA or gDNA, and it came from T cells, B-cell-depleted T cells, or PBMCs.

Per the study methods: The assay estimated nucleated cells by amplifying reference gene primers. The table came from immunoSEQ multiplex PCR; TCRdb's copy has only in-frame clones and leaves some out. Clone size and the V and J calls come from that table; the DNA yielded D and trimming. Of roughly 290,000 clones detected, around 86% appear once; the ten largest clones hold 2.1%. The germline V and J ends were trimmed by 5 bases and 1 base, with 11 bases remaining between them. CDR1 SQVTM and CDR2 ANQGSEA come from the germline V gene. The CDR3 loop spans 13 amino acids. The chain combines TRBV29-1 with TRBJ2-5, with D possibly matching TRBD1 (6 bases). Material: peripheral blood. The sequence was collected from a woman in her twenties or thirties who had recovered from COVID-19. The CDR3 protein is CSVRTEPQETQYF. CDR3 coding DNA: TGCAGCGTTCGGACAGAACCCCAAGAGACCCAGTACTTC.